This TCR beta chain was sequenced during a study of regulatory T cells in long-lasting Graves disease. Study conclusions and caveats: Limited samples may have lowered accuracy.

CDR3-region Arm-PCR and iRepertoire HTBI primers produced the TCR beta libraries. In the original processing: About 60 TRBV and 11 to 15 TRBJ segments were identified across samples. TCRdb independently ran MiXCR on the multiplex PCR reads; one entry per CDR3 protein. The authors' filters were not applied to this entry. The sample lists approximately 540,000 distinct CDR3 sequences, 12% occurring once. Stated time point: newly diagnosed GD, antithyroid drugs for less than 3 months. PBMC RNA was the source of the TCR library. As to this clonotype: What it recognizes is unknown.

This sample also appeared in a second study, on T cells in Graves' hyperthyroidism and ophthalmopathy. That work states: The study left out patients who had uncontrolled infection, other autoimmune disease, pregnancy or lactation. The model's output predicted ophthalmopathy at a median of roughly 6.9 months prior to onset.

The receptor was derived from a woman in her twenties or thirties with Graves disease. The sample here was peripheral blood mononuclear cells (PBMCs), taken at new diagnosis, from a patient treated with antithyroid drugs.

For the CDR3, the DNA is TGTGCCAGCAGTGAATTGGGCGGTCGTAACACCGGGGAGCTGTTTTTT. As protein: CASSELGGRNTGELFF. This chain uses TRBV2 with TRBJ2-2; D is undetermined. This CDR3 comprises 16 residues. Between the trimmed V and J ends, which lost 2 bases and 2 bases, there was a span of 12 bases. Germline lookup yields CDR1 SNHLY and CDR2 FYNNEI. Full variable domain (remainder filled in from reference TRBV2 and TRBJ2-2): EPEVTQTPSHQVTQMGQEVILRCVPISNHLYFYWYRQILGQKVEFLVSFYNNEISEKSEIFDDQFSVERPDGSNFTLKIRSTKLEDSAMYFCASSELGGRNTGELFFGEGSRLTVL.